The clone carrying this T cell receptor (beta chain) was seen at least ten times. Its target is not known. This specimen comes from a study of breast tumors, draining lymph nodes, adjacent tissues. Findings and limits, study-wide: Tumor TCR diversity was below lymph nodes but above nontumor tissue. Luminal-like breast cancer showed significantly greater tumor-nontumor repertoire similarity than basal-like breast cancer did. The data were judged consistent with most tumor T cells coming from lymph node and expanding in tumor.

Via MiXCR, TCRdb re-called the multiplex PCR reads, giving one row per CDR3 protein. This sample has about 130,000 distinct CDR3 sequences, with 20% to 25% found just once. This CDR3 has 12 residues. Germline V gives CDR1 LGHNT, CDR2 FRNRAP. V lost 6 bases and J lost 5, with 9 bases in between. Axillary draining lymph nodes of breast cancer patients supplied the node samples. The source material was axillary lymph node tissue. The genes are TRBV12-5 and TRBJ2-3, with D perhaps TRBD1 (6 bases). The sequence was collected from a female donor with breast cancer. Some clones in this sample may be carry-over from other donors' samples. The CDR3 reads CASGRTEDTQYF. DNA for the CDR3: TGTGCTAGTGGCAGGACAGAAGATACGCAGTATTTT.